These T cell receptor beta chains were read from a single sample in a study of a mutant IDH1 vaccine in newly diagnosed glioma. Assay: immunoSEQ multiplex PCR; the TCRdb copy retains only in-frame clones and omits some. The sample consists of tens of thousands of clones, around 81% of them appearing once. The antigens these receptors bind are not known. The source was PBMCs, collected from a glioma patient whose treatment included an IDH1 peptide vaccine. The origin of the receptors is a woman aged 40 to 50 with glioma. Some clones in this sample may be carry-over from other donors' samples. Both conserved end residues are part of each CDR3. The order of the fields is V gene, J gene, D gene, clone size, CDR3 DNA, CDR3 protein. The D gene is left open where the match is weak. The size field is filled for only some rows; it gives once, few, many or a size class.

>TRBV7-8|TRBJ1-4|.|.
TGTGCCAGCAGCTTAGCGCGGGCGGGGACTAATGAAAAACTGTTTTTT
CASSLARAGTNEKLFF
>TRBV15|TRBJ2-3|.|.
TGTGCCACCAGCAGCCCTGCTTTTAGATCTTCCACAGATACGCAGTATTTT
CATSSPAFRSSTDTQYF
>TRBV9|TRBJ1-2|.|.
TGTGCCAGCAGCGGAGGAGGGTGGGTCTATGGCTACACCTTC
CASSGGGWVYGYTF
>TRBV14|TRBJ2-1|.|.
TGTGCCAGCAGCCCTCAGTACCCTAACCCGAGCTCCTACAATGAGCAGTTCTTC
CASSPQYPNPSSYNEQFF
>TRBV4-1|TRBJ2-7|TRBD2|.
TGCGCCAGCAGCCAAGACCCTAGCGGGGGTTACGAGCAGTACTTC
CASSQDPSGGYEQYF
>TRBV6-5|TRBJ2-5|.|.
TGTGCCAGCAAGAGACAAGAGACCCAGTACTTC
CASKRQETQYF
>TRBV27|TRBJ2-1|.|once
TGTGCCAGCAGGACAACCACTAGTTTCAATGAGCAGTTCTTC
CASRTTTSFNEQFF
>TRBV7-9|TRBJ2-7|.|.
TGTGCCAGCAGCCCTCCAGGATTTAGCTCCTACGAGCAGTACTTC
CASSPPGFSSYEQYF
>TRBV6-1|TRBJ1-1|.|.
TGTGCCAGCAGTGGAATTTCGCGGCAGTTACTGAACACTGAAGCTTTCTTT
CASSGISRQLLNTEAFF
>TRBV4-3|TRBJ1-1|.|few
TGCGCCAGCAGCCAGGACCCACAAATTGCTGAAGCTTTCTTT
CASSQDPQIAEAFF
>TRBV25-1|TRBJ2-7|TRBD2|few
TGTGCCAGCAGTGGGGTGCGGTCTAGCGGGTCCTACGAGCAGTACTTC
CASSGVRSSGSYEQYF
>TRBV4-2|TRBJ2-1|TRBD2|.
TGTGCCAGCAGCCATGGGATGGGACTAGCTTCTCCTAAGGGGAAGTACAATGAGCAGTTCTTC
CASSHGMGLASPKGKYNEQFF
>TRBV2|TRBJ1-2|.|.
TGTGCCAGCAGTGGAGGAGGGGTTTATGGCTACACCTTC
CASSGGGVYGYTF
>TRBV18|TRBJ1-2|.|.
TGTGCCAGCTCACCTAATCCCAGGGATGGCTACACCTTC
CASSPNPRDGYTF
>TRBV4-2|TRBJ2-7|.|once
TGTGCCAGCAGCCCACGGGGGGCCTCCTACGAGCAGTACTTC
CASSPRGASYEQYF
>TRBV29-1|TRBJ2-6|TRBD1|few
TGCAGCGTGACAGGGTACGCCCAGGGGGGGGCCAACGTCCTGACTTTC
CSVTGYAQGGANVLTF
>TRBV9|TRBJ2-3|TRBD2|.
TGTGCCAGCAGCGTAGAGGGACTAGCGGGTAAGGATACGCAGTATTTT
CASSVEGLAGKDTQYF
>TRBV7-2|TRBJ1-5|.|.
TGTGCCAGCAGCTCGACAGGTCGCAATCAGCCCCAGCATTTT
CASSSTGRNQPQHF
>TRBV2|TRBJ1-1|.|few
TGTGCCAGCAGTGAAGCGAGGGGTGCGCCTGAAGCTTTCTTT
CASSEARGAPEAFF
>TRBV18|TRBJ2-5|.|.
TGTGCCAGCTCACCGGGGGAGAGGGAGACCCAGTACTTC
CASSPGERETQYF
>TRBV5-5|TRBJ2-3|.|once
TGTGCCAGCAGCTTGGACGGGTACACAGATACGCAGTATTTT
CASSLDGYTDTQYF
>TRBV28|TRBJ1-5|.|.
TGTGCCAGCAGTTTGTTCCATAGCAATCAGCCCCAGCATTTT
CASSLFHSNQPQHF
>TRBV5-1|TRBJ2-7|TRBD1|.
TGCGCCAGCAGCTTAGGGACAGGGGGGAACGAGCAGTACTTC
CASSLGTGGNEQYF